These 14 T cell receptor beta chains originate from one sample sequenced in a study of cytomegalovirus exposure and HLA in healthy donors. The PCR employed 60 Vbeta primers together with 13 Jbeta primers. Profiling relied on immunoSEQ multiplex PCR, and the TCRdb table lists in-frame clones only, not all of them. This table has more than 200,000 clones, roughly 79% appearing once. Sequences were obtained from PBMCs. The receptors here all came from a male donor in good health and CMV-seronegative.

The genes are TRBV6-1 and TRBJ1-1; D gene unclear. Trimming took 3 bases from V and 3 from J, leaving 8 bases between them. The CDR3 contains 13 residues. Germline lookup yields CDR1 MNHNS and CDR2 SASEGT. The CDR3 nucleotides read TGTGCCAGCAGTGACAGATTGGACACTGAAGCTTTCTTT. Protein product: CASSDRLDTEAFF.

The V call is TRBV19, the J call TRBJ2-5, with 7 bases lining up with TRBD2. J gave up 4 bases and V 6 bases, and 11 bases lay outside the gene matches. Germline values: CDR1 LNHDA, CDR2 SQIVND (reference sequence). The CDR3 runs to 15 residues. The CDR3 DNA follows: TGTGCCAGTAGGGCGGGAGAGTATTTAGGAGAGACCCAGTACTTC. It codes for CASRAGEYLGETQYF.

The chain couples TRBV5-1 to TRBJ2-5, with 8 nucleotides matching TRBD2. This CDR3 has 14 amino acids. The trim removed 7 bases at V and 3 bases at J, leaving 8 bases unmatched. Germline CDR1 is SGHRS and CDR2 is YFSETQ. This chain's CDR3 is CASQIAGSEETQYF. CDR3 nucleotides: TGCGCCAGCCAAATAGCGGGGTCCGAAGAGACCCAGTACTTC.

The chain links TRBV7-9 to TRBJ1-1, with D perhaps TRBD1 (5 bases). The CDR3 consists of 13 residues. CDR1 is SEHNR, CDR2 FQNEAQ, per germline (reference sequence). Between the trimmed V and J ends, which lost 5 bases and 2 bases, there was a span of 9 bases. CDR3 bases: TGTGCCAGCAGCGGACAAGCAAACACTGAAGCTTTCTTT. This codes for CASSGQANTEAFF.

This sequence joins TRBV19 and TRBJ1-1; 10 bases are shared with TRBD1. Per germline, CDR1 LNHDA and CDR2 SQIVND (reference sequence). This CDR3 is 14 amino acids long. The ends lost 7 bases at V and 0 bases at J; junction bases unmatched: 2. The chain's CDR3 is CASKGQGMNTEAFF. The CDR3 DNA follows: TGTGCCAGTAAGGGACAGGGGATGAACACTGAAGCTTTCTTT.

The rearrangement links TRBV6-1 to TRBJ1-1; unclear D gene. The CDR3 runs 12 residues. V was cut by 3 bases and J by 8 bases, with 10 bases left in between. From germline, CDR1 is MNHNS and CDR2 SASEGT. CDR3 loop: CASSEAGGEAFF. The CDR3 nucleotides are TGTGCCAGCAGTGAGGCAGGAGGGGAAGCTTTCTTT.

The CDR3 DNA follows: TGTGCCAGCAGCCCCTCGAAGGGGGTGAACACCGGGGAGCTGTTTTTT. Translation gives CASSPSKGVNTGELFF. The chain couples TRBV11-3 to TRBJ2-2, with D perhaps matching TRBD1 (6 bases). Per germline, CDR1 SGHNT and CDR2 YENEEA. The CDR3 loop spans 16 amino acids. V shed 5 bases and J shed 1 base, with 14 bases lying between them.

A single count supports this clone. The chain links TRBV12-5 to TRBJ2-2; D remains ambiguous. V gave up 2 bases and J gave up 6 bases, with 7 bases separating them. The CDR3 consists of 13 residues. Germline CDR1 and CDR2: LGHNT and FRNRAP. CDR3 DNA: TGTGCTAGTGGTTTGTTGGCGGCCGGGGAGCTGTTTTTT. Encoded protein: CASGLLAAGELFF.

The chain has TRBV28 and TRBJ1-2; TRBD1 is a possible D gene (5 bases). The CDR3 extends over 15 amino acids. V was clipped by 6 bases and J by 6 bases, with 20 bases between them. Germline values: CDR1 MDHEN, CDR2 SYDVKM. DNA for the CDR3: TGTGCCAGCAGCCCCTCACCCCAGGGTCGCGATGGCTACACCTTC. It translates to CASSPSPQGRDGYTF.

This chain joins TRBV6-1 and TRBJ1-2, with 9 bases fitting TRBD1. This CDR3 spans 18 amino acids. V was pared by 2 bases and J by 5 bases, with 15 bases of the junction left unmatched. Germline V gene data show CDR1 as MNHNS and CDR2 as SASEGT. In DNA, the CDR3 is TGTGCCAGCAGTGAAACTGGACAGGGGTTCTGGGTTAGGTATGGCTACACCTTC. Translation gives CASSETGQGFWVRYGYTF.

This chain connects TRBV7-2 to TRBJ2-7; unclear D gene. V was clipped by 1 base and J by 5 bases, with 9 bases between them. Germline V lookup: CDR1 SGHTA, CDR2 FQGNSA. The CDR3 has 13 amino acids. This CDR3 is CASSLVKQNEQYF. The DNA for the CDR3 is TGTGCCAGCAGCTTAGTGAAGCAAAACGAGCAGTACTTC.

The genes are TRBV5-6 and TRBJ2-5; 7 bases align to TRBD1. The CDR3 length is 13 residues. Germline V gene sequence: CDR1 SGHDT, CDR2 YYEEEE. V shed 2 bases and J 4 bases; nucleotides not matched to a gene: 2. The CDR3 nucleotides are TGTGCCAGCAGCTTTGAGGGGGCAGAGACCCAGTACTTC. Protein sequence: CASSFEGAETQYF.

The chain employs TRBV30 and TRBJ2-3; D is unclear. Between the trimmed V and J ends, which lost 7 bases and 3 bases, there was a span of 11 bases. The germline V gene encodes CDR1 GTSNPN and CDR2 SVGIG (reference sequence). This CDR3 has 12 residues. The CDR3 DNA sequence: TGTGCCTACACCTCAGCGACAGATACGCAGTATTTT. Translated: CAYTSATDTQYF.

The V and J genes are TRBV4-3 and TRBJ1-5, with TRBD1 matching 8 bases. CDR1 is LGHNA and CDR2 is YSLEER in the germline V gene. V was pared by 0 bases and J by 6 bases, with 4 bases of the junction left unmatched. The CDR3 totals 15 residues. The chain's CDR3 is CASSQDQGAGQPQHF. Here the CDR3 DNA reads TGCGCCAGCAGCCAAGATCAGGGGGCTGGTCAGCCCCAGCATTTT.